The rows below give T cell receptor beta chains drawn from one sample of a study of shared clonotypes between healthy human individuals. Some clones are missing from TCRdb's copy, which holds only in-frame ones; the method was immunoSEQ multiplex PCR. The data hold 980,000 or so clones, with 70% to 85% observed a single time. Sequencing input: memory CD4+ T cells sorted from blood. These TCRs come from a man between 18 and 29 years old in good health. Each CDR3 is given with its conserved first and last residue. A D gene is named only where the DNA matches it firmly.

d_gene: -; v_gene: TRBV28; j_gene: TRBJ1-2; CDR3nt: TGTGCCAGCAGTTTAGTGAGGGGCTATGGCTACACCTTC; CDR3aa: CASSLVRGYGYTF
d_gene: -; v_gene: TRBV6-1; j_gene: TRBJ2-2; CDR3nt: TGTGCCAGCAGTGTGGACAGCGCGAACACCGGGGAGCTGTTTTTT; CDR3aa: CASSVDSANTGELFF
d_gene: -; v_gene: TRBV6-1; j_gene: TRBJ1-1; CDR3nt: TGTGCCAGCAGTGGGCGCCCCTTGAACACTGAAGCTTTCTTT; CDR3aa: CASSGRPLNTEAFF
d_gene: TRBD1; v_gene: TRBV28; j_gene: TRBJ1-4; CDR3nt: TGTGCCAGCCTTCCAGGGGGCTCGGGTAAAGAAAAACTGTTTTTT; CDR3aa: CASLPGGSGKEKLFF
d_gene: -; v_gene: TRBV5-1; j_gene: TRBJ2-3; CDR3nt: TGCGCCAGCAGCCGGGGGACTTCAGATACGCAGTATTTT; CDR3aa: CASSRGTSDTQYF
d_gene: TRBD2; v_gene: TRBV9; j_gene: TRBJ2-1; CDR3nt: TGTGCCAGCAGCCCCCCTCGGGGCGGGGGGAACAATGAGCAGTTCTTC; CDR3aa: CASSPPRGGGNNEQFF
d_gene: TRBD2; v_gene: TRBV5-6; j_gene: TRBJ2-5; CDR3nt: TGTGCCAGCGCATGGGGAGGGGTCGGAGAGACCCAGTACTTC; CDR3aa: CASAWGGVGETQYF
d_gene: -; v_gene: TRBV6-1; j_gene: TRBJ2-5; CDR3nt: TGTGCCAGCAGTGAACTGATGCGACCCCCGGAGACCCAGTACTTC; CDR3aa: CASSELMRPPETQYF
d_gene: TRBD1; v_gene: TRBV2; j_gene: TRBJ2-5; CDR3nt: TGTGCCAGCAGTGAACGTTCCCAGGGGGCGGCCCAGTACTTC; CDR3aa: CASSERSQGAAQYF
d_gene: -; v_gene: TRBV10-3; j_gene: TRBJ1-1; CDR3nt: TGTGCCATCAGTGATTACACGGGCGACAAAGCTTTCTTT; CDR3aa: CAISDYTGDKAFF
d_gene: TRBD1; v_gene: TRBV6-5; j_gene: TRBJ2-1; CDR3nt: TGTGCCAGCAGGGGACAGGTCTCCTACAATGAGCAGTTCTTC; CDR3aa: CASRGQVSYNEQFF
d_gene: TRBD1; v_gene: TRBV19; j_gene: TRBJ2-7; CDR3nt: TGTGCCAGTAGTGGCACCGGGACAGGGGGGAGCGAGCAGTACTTC; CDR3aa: CASSGTGTGGSEQYF
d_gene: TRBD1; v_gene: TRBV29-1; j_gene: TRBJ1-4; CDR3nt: TGCAGCGTATATACAGGGGGCACTAATGAAAAACTGTTTTTT; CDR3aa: CSVYTGGTNEKLFF
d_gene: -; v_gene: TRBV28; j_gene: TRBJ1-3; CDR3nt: TGTGCCAGCAGTTTACAGGGCCGGATGGGCACCATATATTTT; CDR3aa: CASSLQGRMGTIYF